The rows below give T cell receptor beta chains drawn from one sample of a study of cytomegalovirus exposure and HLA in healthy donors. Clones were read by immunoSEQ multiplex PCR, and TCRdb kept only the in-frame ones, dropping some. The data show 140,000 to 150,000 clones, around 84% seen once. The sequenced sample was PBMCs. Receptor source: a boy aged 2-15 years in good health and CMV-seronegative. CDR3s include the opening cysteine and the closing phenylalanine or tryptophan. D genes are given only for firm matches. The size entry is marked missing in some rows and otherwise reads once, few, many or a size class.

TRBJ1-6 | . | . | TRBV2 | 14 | CASSEDRRYSPLHF | TGTGCCAGCAGTGAAGACAGGCGCTATTCACCCCTCCACTTT
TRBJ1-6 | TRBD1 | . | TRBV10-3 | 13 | CAIRVTGDSPLHF | TGTGCCATCAGGGTGACAGGGGATTCACCCCTCCACTTT
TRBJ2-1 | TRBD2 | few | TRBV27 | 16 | CASSGPTSGPWNEQFF | TGTGCCAGCAGTGGGCCAACTAGCGGGCCTTGGAATGAGCAGTTCTTC
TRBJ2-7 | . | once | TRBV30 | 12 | CAWSPNTYEQYF | TGTGCCTGGAGCCCGAACACCTACGAGCAGTACTTC
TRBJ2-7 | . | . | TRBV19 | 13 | CASSIAGVYEQYF | TGTGCCAGTAGTATAGCGGGTGTGTACGAGCAGTACTTC
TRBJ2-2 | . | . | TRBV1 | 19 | CTSSQDEGQGASNTGELFF | TGCACCAGCAGCCAAGATGAAGGACAGGGGGCTTCGAACACCGGGGAGCTGTTTTTT
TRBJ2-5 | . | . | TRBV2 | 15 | CASSEGVGRGETQYF | TGTGCCAGCAGTGAAGGTGTAGGGCGGGGAGAGACCCAGTACTTC
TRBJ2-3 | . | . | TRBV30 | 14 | CAWSFQGGRDTQYF | TGTGCCTGGAGTTTCCAGGGGGGAAGAGATACGCAGTATTTT
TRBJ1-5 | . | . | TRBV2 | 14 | CASSATGKNQPQHF | TGTGCCAGCAGTGCTACAGGGAAAAATCAGCCCCAGCATTTT
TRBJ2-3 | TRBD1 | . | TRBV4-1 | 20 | CASSQDFRQGAAFSTDTQYF | TGCGCCAGCAGCCAAGATTTTAGGCAGGGGGCCGCCTTTAGCACAGATACGCAGTATTTT
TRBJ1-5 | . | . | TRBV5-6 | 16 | CASSFLMGAGGQPQHF | TGTGCCAGCAGCTTTCTCATGGGGGCGGGGGGTCAGCCCCAGCATTTT
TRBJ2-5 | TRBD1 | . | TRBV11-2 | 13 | CASSRGQGETQYF | TGTGCCAGCAGCCGTGGACAGGGGGAGACCCAGTACTTC
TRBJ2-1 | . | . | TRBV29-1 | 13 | CSVGPLVTNEQFF | TGCAGCGTTGGGCCCTTGGTAACCAATGAGCAGTTCTTC
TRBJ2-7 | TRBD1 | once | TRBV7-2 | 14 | CASGGQGASYEQYF | TGTGCCAGCGGCGGACAGGGGGCGTCCTACGAGCAGTACTTC
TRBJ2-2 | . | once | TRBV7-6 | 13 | CASSSRGDGELFF | TGTGCCAGCAGCTCCAGGGGAGACGGGGAGCTGTTTTTT
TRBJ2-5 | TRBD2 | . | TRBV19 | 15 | CASSTLAGGGETQYF | TGTGCCAGTAGTACATTAGCGGGAGGAGGAGAGACCCAGTACTTC
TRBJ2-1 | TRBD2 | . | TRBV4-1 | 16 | CASSQDDGRVYNEQFF | TGCGCCAGCAGCCAAGACGACGGGAGGGTATACAATGAGCAGTTCTTC
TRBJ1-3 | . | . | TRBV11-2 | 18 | CASSFRLPWASSGNTIYF | TGTGCCAGCAGCTTTCGGCTTCCATGGGCCAGCTCTGGAAACACCATATATTTT
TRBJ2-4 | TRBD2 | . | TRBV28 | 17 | CASSCGRVWFSSDIQYF | TGTGCCAGCAGTTGCGGGAGAGTGTGGTTTTCGTCTGACATTCAGTACTTC
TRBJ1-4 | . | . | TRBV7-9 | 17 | CSSSLFEYAGANEKLFF | TGTTCCAGCAGCTTATTCGAGTATGCCGGGGCTAATGAAAAACTGTTTTTT
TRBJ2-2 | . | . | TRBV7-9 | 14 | CASSLSRGTGELFF | TGTGCCAGCAGCTTAAGCCGCGGGACCGGGGAGCTGTTTTTT
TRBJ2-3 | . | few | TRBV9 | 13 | CASSVALSDTQYF | TGTGCCAGCAGCGTAGCCCTTTCAGATACGCAGTATTTT
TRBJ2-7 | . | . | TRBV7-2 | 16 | CASSRGRGLFPAEQYF | TGTGCCAGCAGCCGTGGCAGGGGCCTTTTCCCAGCCGAGCAGTACTTC
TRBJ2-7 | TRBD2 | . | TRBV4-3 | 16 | CASSRHLAGGFYEQYF | TGCGCCAGCAGCCGACATCTAGCGGGAGGGTTCTACGAGCAGTACTTC
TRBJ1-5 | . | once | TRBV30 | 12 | CAWSLEGGPQHF | TGTGCCTGGAGTCTAGAAGGGGGGCCCCAGCATTTT
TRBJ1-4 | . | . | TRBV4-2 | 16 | CASSQVGRGRDEKLFF | TGTGCCAGCAGCCAAGTGGGGCGGGGGCGCGATGAAAAACTGTTTTTT
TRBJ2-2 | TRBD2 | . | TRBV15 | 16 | CATSRTQKAGTGELFF | TGTGCCACCAGCAGGACACAGAAAGCGGGGACCGGGGAGCTGTTTTTT
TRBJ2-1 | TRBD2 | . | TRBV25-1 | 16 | CASSELAGHSYNEQFF | TGTGCCAGCAGTGAATTAGCGGGGCACTCCTACAATGAGCAGTTCTTC
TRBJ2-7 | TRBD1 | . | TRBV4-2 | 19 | CASSQEGTGRANGNYEQYF | TGTGCCAGCAGCCAAGAAGGGACAGGGAGGGCCAATGGCAACTACGAGCAGTACTTC
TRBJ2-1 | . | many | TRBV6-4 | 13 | CASSGGAANEQFF | TGTGCCAGCAGTGGCGGAGCAGCCAATGAGCAGTTCTTC
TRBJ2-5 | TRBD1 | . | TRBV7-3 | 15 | CASSLSQGAFETQYF | TGTGCCAGCAGCTTATCACAGGGGGCGTTTGAGACCCAGTACTTC
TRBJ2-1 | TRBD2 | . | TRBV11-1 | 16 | CASSLEWASGTDEQFF | TGTGCCAGCAGCTTAGAGTGGGCTAGCGGGACGGATGAGCAGTTCTTC